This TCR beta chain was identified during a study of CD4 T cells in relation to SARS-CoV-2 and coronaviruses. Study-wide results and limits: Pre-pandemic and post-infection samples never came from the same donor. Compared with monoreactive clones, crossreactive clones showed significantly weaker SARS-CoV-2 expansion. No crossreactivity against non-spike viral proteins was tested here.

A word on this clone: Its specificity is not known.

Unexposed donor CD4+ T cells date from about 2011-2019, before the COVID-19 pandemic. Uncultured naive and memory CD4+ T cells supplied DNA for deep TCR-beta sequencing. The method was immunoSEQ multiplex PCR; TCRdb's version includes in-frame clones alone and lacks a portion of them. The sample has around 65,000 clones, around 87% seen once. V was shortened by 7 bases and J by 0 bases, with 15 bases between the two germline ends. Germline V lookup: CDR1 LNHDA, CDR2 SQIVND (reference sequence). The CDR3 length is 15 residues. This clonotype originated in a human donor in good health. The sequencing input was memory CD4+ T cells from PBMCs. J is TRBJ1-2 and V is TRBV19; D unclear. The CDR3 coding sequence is TGTGCCAGTACCCCTGATCCCGTAGCTAACTATGGCTACACCTTC. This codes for CASTPDPVANYGYTF. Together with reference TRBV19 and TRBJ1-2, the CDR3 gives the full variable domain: DGGITQSPKYLFRKEGQNVTLSCEQNLNHDAMYWYRQDPGQGLRLIYYSQIVNDFQKGDIAEGYSVSREKKESFPLTVTSAQKNPTAFYLCASTPDPVANYGYTFGSGTRLTVV.